These T cell receptor beta chains were read from a single sample in a study of identical twins. TCRdb re-called the 5' RACE reads with MiXCR, one entry per CDR3 protein. The table has some 900,000 distinct CDR3 sequences, approximately 13% seen once; the top ten hold 1.5% to 2%. These data also featured in a second study, about yellow fever vaccine responses in identical twins.

The sequencing sample was made of PBMCs. The source of these receptors is a woman under 30 in good health. The CDR3 runs from the conserved cysteine through the conserved F or W. The D gene is left open where the match is weak. Size is stated for part of the rows, as once, few or many counts, or as a class when the clone is expanded.

V,J,size,D,CDR3,DNA
TRBV12-3/TRBV12-4,TRBJ2-2,few,NA,CASSPGGKGVNTGELFF,TGTGCCAGCAGCCCCGGAGGGAAGGGGGTAAACACCGGGGAGCTGTTTTTT
TRBV6-2/TRBV6-3,TRBJ1-1,NA,NA,CASSYGARLGRRQNTEAFF,TGTGCCAGCAGTTACGGGGCTAGGCTGGGCAGACGACAGAACACTGAAGCTTTCTTT
TRBV20-1,TRBJ2-5,NA,TRBD2,CSAELASGKETQYF,TGCAGTGCTGAGTTGGCTAGCGGGAAGGAGACCCAGTACTTC
TRBV20-1,TRBJ1-3,NA,TRBD1,CSADDRGSNTIYF,TGCAGTGCTGACGACAGGGGGAGCAACACCATATATTTT
TRBV5-5,TRBJ2-2,few,NA,CASSLSRGAFDGELFF,TGTGCCAGCAGCTTGAGCCGGGGGGCCTTTGACGGGGAGCTGTTTTTT
TRBV20-1,TRBJ2-7,NA,NA,CSARPTSSSYEQYF,TGCAGTGCTAGACCTACATCTAGCTCCTACGAGCAGTACTTC
TRBV5-1,TRBJ2-1,few,TRBD1,CASSFGQDPNEQFF,TGCGCCAGCAGCTTTGGACAGGACCCCAATGAGCAGTTCTTC
TRBV11-2,TRBJ1-4,NA,NA,CASSLSWAVHEKLFF,TGTGCCAGCAGCCTTAGTTGGGCTGTTCATGAAAAACTGTTTTTT
TRBV6-1,TRBJ1-2,few,NA,CASPRLKGFGYTF,TGTGCCAGCCCCCGATTAAAGGGGTTCGGCTACACCTTC
TRBV2,TRBJ2-1,NA,TRBD2,CASSVRSGRSYNEQFF,TGTGCCAGCAGTGTTCGTAGCGGGAGGTCCTACAATGAGCAGTTCTTC
TRBV15,TRBJ2-2,NA,NA,CATSGLAENTGELFF,TGTGCCACCAGCGGGTTAGCGGAGAACACCGGGGAGCTGTTTTTT
TRBV29-1,TRBJ2-3,few,TRBD2,CSVSGGPGDTQYF,TGCAGCGTATCGGGAGGGCCGGGAGATACGCAGTATTTT
TRBV28,TRBJ2-5,few,NA,CASSLAGFLGETQYF,TGTGCCAGCAGTTTAGCGGGGTTTTTGGGAGAGACCCAGTACTTC
TRBV7-2,TRBJ2-1,few,TRBD2,CASSLARLAGGDNEQFF,TGTGCCAGCAGCTTAGCGCGACTAGCGGGAGGGGACAATGAGCAGTTCTTC
TRBV4-1,TRBJ1-5,NA,NA,CASSQVGQGSVFQPQHF,TGCGCCAGCAGCCAAGTGGGCCAGGGGAGTGTCTTTCAGCCCCAGCATTTT
TRBV4-1,TRBJ2-3,few,TRBD2,CASSQERFGTSPRTDTQYF,TGCGCCAGCAGCCAAGAACGTTTCGGGACTAGTCCTCGCACAGATACGCAGTATTTT
TRBV29-1,TRBJ2-3,NA,TRBD2,CSVGFAGGSDTQYF,TGCAGCGTTGGATTCGCGGGAGGTTCGGATACGCAGTATTTT
TRBV12-3/TRBV12-4,TRBJ2-7,few,NA,CASSLLRDEQYF,TGTGCCAGCAGTTTACTCAGGGACGAGCAGTACTTC
TRBV5-1,TRBJ2-1,NA,NA,CASSLVVTSRGNEQFF,TGCGCCAGCAGCTTGGTAGTCACTAGTCGGGGCAATGAGCAGTTCTTC
TRBV29-1,TRBJ1-1,few,NA,CSVHRNTEAFF,TGCAGCGTTCACAGGAACACTGAAGCTTTCTTT
TRBV2,TRBJ1-1,few,NA,CASMGRDNTEAFF,TGTGCCAGCATGGGTCGGGACAACACTGAAGCTTTCTTT
TRBV28,TRBJ2-1,NA,TRBD2,CASSLKASGYNEQFF,TGTGCCAGCAGCCTGAAGGCTAGCGGATACAATGAGCAGTTCTTC
TRBV28,TRBJ2-1,NA,TRBD2,CASNMGLAGMYSYNEQFF,TGTGCCAGCAACATGGGACTAGCGGGAATGTACTCCTACAATGAGCAGTTCTTC
TRBV11-3,TRBJ2-1,NA,NA,CASSSRASPNEQFF,TGTGCCAGCAGCTCCAGGGCCTCCCCAAATGAGCAGTTCTTC
TRBV12-3/TRBV12-4,TRBJ2-1,few,NA,CASSSGESDNEQFF,TGTGCCAGCAGCTCGGGGGAGTCGGACAATGAGCAGTTCTTC
TRBV7-9,TRBJ1-5,many,NA,CASSPDRSSNQPQHF,TGTGCCAGCAGCCCCGACAGATCTAGCAATCAGCCCCAGCATTTT
TRBV5-1,TRBJ2-1,many,TRBD2,CASSLAPSGGAREQFF,TGCGCCAGCAGCTTGGCCCCTAGCGGGGGGGCCAGGGAGCAGTTCTTC
TRBV6-2/TRBV6-3,TRBJ1-6,NA,NA,CASSYWTRGSPLHF,TGTGCCAGCAGTTACTGGACGCGCGGGTCACCCCTCCACTTT
TRBV15,TRBJ2-1,few,NA,CATSSGGLGFYNEQFF,TGTGCCACCAGCAGTGGAGGGCTAGGGTTCTACAATGAGCAGTTCTTC
TRBV5-1,TRBJ2-3,NA,NA,CASSLGVVRTDTQYF,TGCGCCAGCAGCTTGGGGGTAGTCCGCACAGATACGCAGTATTTT
TRBV28,TRBJ2-5,NA,NA,CAPGGEETQYF,TGTGCCCCGGGTGGGGAAGAGACCCAGTACTTC
TRBV6-5,TRBJ2-7,NA,TRBD2,CASSYLGTSYTEQYF,TGTGCCAGCAGTTACTTGGGGACTAGTTATACCGAGCAGTACTTC
TRBV20-1,TRBJ2-1,NA,NA,CSPQSPSSYNEQFF,TGCAGTCCCCAGAGTCCGAGCTCCTACAATGAGCAGTTCTTC
TRBV12-3/TRBV12-4,TRBJ2-2,NA,TRBD1,CASSRTGKLGGELFF,TGTGCCAGCAGCCGGACAGGGAAATTAGGCGGGGAGCTGTTTTTT
TRBV10-3,TRBJ2-3,few,TRBD2,CASAEGGSQTDTQYF,TGTGCCAGCGCCGAGGGCGGGAGTCAGACAGATACGCAGTATTTT
TRBV27,TRBJ2-5,NA,TRBD1,CASSSRSPFDRGQETQYF,TGTGCCAGCAGTTCCCGCAGCCCTTTCGACAGGGGGCAAGAGACCCAGTACTTC
TRBV7-9,TRBJ2-6,NA,NA,CASSTTGRGANVLTF,TGTGCCAGCAGCACTACAGGTCGCGGGGCCAACGTCCTGACTTTC
TRBV28,TRBJ1-6,many,NA,CASSLWMGGEGSPLHF,TGTGCCAGCAGTTTATGGATGGGGGGCGAGGGTTCACCCCTCCACTTT
TRBV28,TRBJ2-5,NA,TRBD1,CASSLATGGGETQYF,TGTGCCAGCAGTTTAGCCACAGGGGGTGGAGAGACCCAGTACTTC
TRBV12-3/TRBV12-4,TRBJ1-1,few,NA,CASSSPGQRSEAFF,TGTGCCAGCAGTTCCCCAGGGCAACGCTCTGAAGCTTTCTTT
TRBV5-6,TRBJ2-5,few,TRBD2,CASSLVGGLALQETQYF,TGTGCCAGCAGCTTGGTGGGAGGACTAGCCCTCCAAGAGACCCAGTACTTC
TRBV10-3,TRBJ1-1,NA,NA,CAISELANTEAFF,TGTGCCATCAGTGAACTCGCTAACACTGAAGCTTTCTTT
TRBV2,TRBJ2-2,few,TRBD1,CASSPRQGLGRELFF,TGTGCCAGCAGTCCCAGACAGGGCCTCGGGAGGGAGCTGTTTTTT
TRBV2,TRBJ2-3,NA,TRBD2,CASRDRTSGADTQYF,TGTGCCAGCAGGGACAGGACTAGCGGGGCAGATACGCAGTATTTT
TRBV7-9,TRBJ2-1,NA,TRBD2,CASSFLTSGGVNEQFF,TGTGCCAGCAGCTTCCTGACTAGCGGGGGGGTGAATGAGCAGTTCTTC
TRBV13,TRBJ1-1,few,NA,CASSLGPSDTEAFF,TGTGCCAGCAGCTTAGGACCCTCGGACACTGAAGCTTTCTTT
TRBV7-2,TRBJ2-1,NA,TRBD2,CASSFITSGAAEQFF,TGTGCCAGCAGCTTTATAACTAGCGGGGCGGCTGAGCAGTTCTTC
TRBV5-6,TRBJ2-3,NA,TRBD2,CASSFLPGTSGRSYTDTQYF,TGTGCCAGCAGCTTCCTACCCGGGACTAGCGGGAGATCGTACACAGATACGCAGTATTTT
TRBV4-1,TRBJ2-5,NA,TRBD2,CASSQAPPSGKAGTQYF,TGCGCCAGCAGCCAAGCGCCCCCTAGCGGGAAGGCTGGGACCCAGTACTTC
TRBV5-1,TRBJ2-1,few,TRBD2,CASSEGSGVHEQFF,TGCGCCAGCAGCGAAGGTAGCGGGGTCCATGAGCAGTTCTTC
TRBV7-3,TRBJ2-1,NA,NA,CASSPRAGGLYNEQFF,TGTGCCAGCAGCCCAAGGGCTGGCGGGCTCTACAATGAGCAGTTCTTC
TRBV7-2,TRBJ2-2,few,TRBD1,CASSPRDRVTGELFF,TGCGCCAGCAGCCCCCGGGACAGGGTGACCGGGGAGCTGTTTTTT
TRBV5-1,TRBJ2-5,NA,TRBD1,CASSLAPTGAGEETQYF,TGCGCCAGCAGCTTGGCCCCCACAGGGGCTGGGGAAGAGACCCAGTACTTC
TRBV4-1,TRBJ2-7,NA,TRBD2,CASSPPVSGRYEQYF,TGCGCCAGCAGCCCGCCCGTTAGCGGGAGGTACGAGCAGTACTTC